This note documents a single TCR delta chain sequence. Its antigen is unknown. Unmatched junction bases numbered 20, after V lost 1 base and J lost 2 bases. CDR3 size: 21 residues. Germline assignment: CDR1 TSWWSYY and CDR2 QGS. Vdelta1+ thymocyte sorts reached between roughly 98% and 99.6% purity. The source of the sample is a study of Vδ1+ human thymocytes. Study results and caveats: Thymic TRG and TRD repertoires appeared highly polyclonal.

The template was reverse-transcribed extracted RNA. The CDR3 regions were amplified by multiplex PCR from V-gene primers to a constant-region primer. TCRdb re-called the multiplex PCR reads via CATT. Of 24,000 or so delta-chain clones listed, approximately 30% are singletons. This TCR was recovered from a boy under two years old who had congenital heart surgery. The sample consisted of Vdelta1+ gamma-delta thymocytes from the thymus. Subset denoted: FACS-sorted CD3+ TCRalphabeta- TCRVdelta1+ TCRVdelta2- thymocytes. The chain joins TRDV1 to TRDJ1; 9 positions agree with TRDD2. CDR3 bases: TGTGCTCTTGGGGAACCCTCCTTCCTACCCGGGGAAAAAAAACCAACCGATAAACTCATCTTT. It is translated as CALGEPSFLPGEKKPTDKLIF.